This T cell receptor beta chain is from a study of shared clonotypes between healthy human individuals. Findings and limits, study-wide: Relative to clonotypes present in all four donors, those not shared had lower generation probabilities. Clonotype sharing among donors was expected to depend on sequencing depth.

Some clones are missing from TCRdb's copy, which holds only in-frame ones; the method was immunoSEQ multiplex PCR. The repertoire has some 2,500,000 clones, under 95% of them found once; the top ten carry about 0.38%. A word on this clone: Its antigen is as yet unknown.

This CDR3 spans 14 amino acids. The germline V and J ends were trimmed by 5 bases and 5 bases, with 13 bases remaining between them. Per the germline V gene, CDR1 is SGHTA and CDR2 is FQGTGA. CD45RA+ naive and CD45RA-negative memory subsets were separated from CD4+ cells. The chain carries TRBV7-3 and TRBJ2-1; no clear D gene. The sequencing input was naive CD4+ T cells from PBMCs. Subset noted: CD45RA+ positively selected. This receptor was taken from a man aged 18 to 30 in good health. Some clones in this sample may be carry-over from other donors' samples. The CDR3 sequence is CASSPSSPNNEQFF. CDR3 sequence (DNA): TGTGCCAGCAGCCCAAGTTCACCGAACAATGAGCAGTTCTTC.